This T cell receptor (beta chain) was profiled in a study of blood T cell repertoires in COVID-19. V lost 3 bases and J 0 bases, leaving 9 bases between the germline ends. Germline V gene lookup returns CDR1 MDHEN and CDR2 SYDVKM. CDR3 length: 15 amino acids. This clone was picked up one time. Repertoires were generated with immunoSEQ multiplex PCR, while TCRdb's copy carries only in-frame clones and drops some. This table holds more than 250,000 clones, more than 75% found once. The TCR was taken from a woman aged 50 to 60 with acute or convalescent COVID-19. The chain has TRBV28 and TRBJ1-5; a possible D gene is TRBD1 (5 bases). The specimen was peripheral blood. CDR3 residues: CASSFQGLSNQPQHF. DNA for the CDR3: TGTGCCAGCAGTTTCCAGGGACTTAGCAATCAGCCCCAGCATTTT.